This TCR beta chain is drawn from a study of OX40 agonist ivuxolimab in advanced cancers. Study at large: Patients were infused with ivuxolimab every 2 weeks at 0.01 to 10 mg/kg. Therapy given before enrollment (anti-PD-1, anti-PD-L1 or anti-CTLA-4) was allowed, and over 35% had some.

Overall study findings and caveats: More expanded clones were seen, on average, in CD8+ T cells than in CD4+.

V gave up 0 bases and J gave up 1 base, with 4 bases separating them. CDR1 is GTSNPN, CDR2 SVGIG, per germline (reference sequence). This CDR3 spans 13 amino acids. Profiled with immunoSEQ multiplex PCR; TCRdb holds only in-frame clones, not every one. The sample contains under 40,000 clones, roughly 79% of which appear only once. With respect to this clone: Its antigen is not identified.

This clonotype was sampled from an adult with an advanced solid tumor such as melanoma, head and neck, liver or kidney cancer. This chain joins TRBV30 and TRBJ1-5; D is unclear. Sequenced material: CD4+ or CD8+ T cells sorted from blood, taken in a trial of the OX40 agonist ivuxolimab. CDR3 bases: TGTGCCTGGAGTGTCAACAGCAATCAGCCCCAGCATTTT. This sequence encodes CAWSVNSNQPQHF. Combining the CDR3 with reference TRBV30 and TRBJ1-5 gives the whole variable domain SQTIHQWPATLVQPVGSPLSLECTVEGTSNPNLYWYRQAAGRGLQLLFYSVGIGQISSEVPQNLSASRPQDRQFILSSKKLLLSDSGFYLCAWSVNSNQPQHFGDGTRLSIL.